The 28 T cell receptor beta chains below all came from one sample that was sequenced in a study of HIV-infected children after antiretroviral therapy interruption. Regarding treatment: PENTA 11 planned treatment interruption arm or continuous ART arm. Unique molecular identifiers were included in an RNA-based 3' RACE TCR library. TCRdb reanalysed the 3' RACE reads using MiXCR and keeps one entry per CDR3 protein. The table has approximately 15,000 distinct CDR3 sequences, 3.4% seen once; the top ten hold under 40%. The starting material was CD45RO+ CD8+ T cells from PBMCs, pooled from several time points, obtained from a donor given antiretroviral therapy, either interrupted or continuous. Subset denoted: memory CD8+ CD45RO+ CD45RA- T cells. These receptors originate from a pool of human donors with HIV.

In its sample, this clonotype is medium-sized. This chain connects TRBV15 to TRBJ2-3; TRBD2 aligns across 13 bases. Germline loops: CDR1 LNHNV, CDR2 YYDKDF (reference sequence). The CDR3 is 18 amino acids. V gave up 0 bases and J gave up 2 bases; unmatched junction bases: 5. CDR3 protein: CATSRDLGLAGPTDTQYF. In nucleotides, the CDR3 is TGTGCCACCAGCAGAGACCTGGGACTAGCGGGACCCACAGATACGCAGTATTTT.

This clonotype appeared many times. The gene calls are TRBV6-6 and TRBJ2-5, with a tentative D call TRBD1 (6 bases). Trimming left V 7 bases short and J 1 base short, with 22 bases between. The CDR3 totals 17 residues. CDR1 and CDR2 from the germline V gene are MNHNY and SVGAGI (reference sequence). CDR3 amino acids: CASTLRDNRVLQETQYF. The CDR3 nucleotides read TGTGCCAGCACCCTTAGGGACAACAGGGTACTCCAAGAGACCCAGTACTTC.

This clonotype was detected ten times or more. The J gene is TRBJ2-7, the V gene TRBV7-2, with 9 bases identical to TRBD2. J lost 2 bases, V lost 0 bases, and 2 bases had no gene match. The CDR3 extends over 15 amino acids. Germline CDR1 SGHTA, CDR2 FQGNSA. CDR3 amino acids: CASSLASGGTYEQYF. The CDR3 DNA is TGTGCCAGCAGCTTAGCCAGCGGGGGGACCTACGAGCAGTACTTC.

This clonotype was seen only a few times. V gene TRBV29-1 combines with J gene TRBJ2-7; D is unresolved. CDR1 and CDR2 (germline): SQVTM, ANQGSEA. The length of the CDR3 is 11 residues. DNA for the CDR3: TGCAGTCCAAGGTCGGATAGCGAGCAGTACTTC. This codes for CSPRSDSEQYF.

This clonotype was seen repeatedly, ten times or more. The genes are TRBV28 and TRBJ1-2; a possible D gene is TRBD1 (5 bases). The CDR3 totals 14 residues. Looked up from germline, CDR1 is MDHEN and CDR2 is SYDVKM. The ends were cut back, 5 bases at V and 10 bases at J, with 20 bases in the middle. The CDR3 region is CASSPSGPRLAYTF. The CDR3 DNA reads TGTGCCAGCAGTCCCTCGGGACCCCGGCTGGCCTACACCTTC.

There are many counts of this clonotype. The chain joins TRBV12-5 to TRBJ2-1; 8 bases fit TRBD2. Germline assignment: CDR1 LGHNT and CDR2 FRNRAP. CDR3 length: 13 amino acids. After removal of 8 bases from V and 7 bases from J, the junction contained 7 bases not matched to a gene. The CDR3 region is CASSLAGWNEQFF. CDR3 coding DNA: TGTGCTAGTTCGTTAGCGGGGTGGAATGAGCAGTTCTTC.

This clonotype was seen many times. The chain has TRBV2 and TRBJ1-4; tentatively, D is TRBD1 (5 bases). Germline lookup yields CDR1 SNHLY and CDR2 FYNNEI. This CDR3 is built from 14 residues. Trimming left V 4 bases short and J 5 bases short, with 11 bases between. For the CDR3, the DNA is TGTGCCAGCAGTGTCCAGGGAGCGAATGAAAAACTGTTTTTT. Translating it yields CASSVQGANEKLFF.

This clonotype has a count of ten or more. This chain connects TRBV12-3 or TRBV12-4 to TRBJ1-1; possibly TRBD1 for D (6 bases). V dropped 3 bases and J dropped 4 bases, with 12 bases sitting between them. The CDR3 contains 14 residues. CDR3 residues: CASSLGGGGTEAFF. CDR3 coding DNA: TGTGCCAGCAGTTTGGGGGGGGGCGGCACTGAAGCTTTCTTT.

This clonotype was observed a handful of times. The CDR3 region has the DNA TGTGCCAGCAGCGAGCTAGCGGGTCTCTCCTACGAGCAGTACTTC. Its translation: CASSELAGLSYEQYF. This chain connects TRBV6-2 or TRBV6-3 to TRBJ2-7; 8 nucleotides match TRBD2. After removal of 6 bases from V and 0 bases from J, the junction contained 7 bases not matched to a gene. This CDR3 region has 15 residues. Germline loops: CDR1 MNHEY, CDR2 SVGEGT.

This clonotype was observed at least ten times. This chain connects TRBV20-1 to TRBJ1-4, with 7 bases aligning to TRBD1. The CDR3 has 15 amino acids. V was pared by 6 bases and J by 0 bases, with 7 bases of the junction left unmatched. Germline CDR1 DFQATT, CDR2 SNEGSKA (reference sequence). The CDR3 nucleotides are TGCAGTGCCACTGACAGGGCTACAACTAATGAAAAACTGTTTTTT. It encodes CSATDRATTNEKLFF.

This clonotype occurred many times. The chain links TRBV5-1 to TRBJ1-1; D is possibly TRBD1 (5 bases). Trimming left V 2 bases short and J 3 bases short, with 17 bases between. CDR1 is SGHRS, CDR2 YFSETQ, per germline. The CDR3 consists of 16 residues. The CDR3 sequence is CASSLPKGAWDTEAFF. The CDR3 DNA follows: TGCGCCAGCAGCTTACCTAAAGGGGCGTGGGACACTGAAGCTTTCTTT.

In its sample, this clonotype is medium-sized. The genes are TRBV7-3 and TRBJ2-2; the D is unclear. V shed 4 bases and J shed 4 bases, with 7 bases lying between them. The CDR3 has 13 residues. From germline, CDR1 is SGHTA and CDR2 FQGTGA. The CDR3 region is CASSSTGTGELFF. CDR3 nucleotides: TGTGCCAGCAGCTCTACTGGCACCGGGGAGCTGTTTTTT.

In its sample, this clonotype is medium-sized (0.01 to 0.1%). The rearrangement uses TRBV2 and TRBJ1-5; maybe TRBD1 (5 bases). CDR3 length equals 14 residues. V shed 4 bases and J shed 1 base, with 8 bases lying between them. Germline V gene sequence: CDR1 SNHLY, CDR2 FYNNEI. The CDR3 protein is CASSAGESNQPQHF. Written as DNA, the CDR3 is TGTGCCAGCAGTGCGGGGGAAAGCAATCAGCCCCAGCATTTT. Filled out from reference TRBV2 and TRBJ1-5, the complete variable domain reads EPEVTQTPSHQVTQMGQEVILRCVPISNHLYFYWYRQILGQKVEFLVSFYNNEISEKSEIFDDQFSVERPDGSNFTLKIRSTKLEDSAMYFCASSAGESNQPQHFGDGTRLSIL.

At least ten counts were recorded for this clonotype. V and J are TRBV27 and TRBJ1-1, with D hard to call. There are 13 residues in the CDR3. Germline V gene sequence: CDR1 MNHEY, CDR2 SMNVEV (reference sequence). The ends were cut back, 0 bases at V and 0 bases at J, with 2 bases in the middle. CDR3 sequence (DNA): TGTGCCAGCAGTTTATCGTTGAACACTGAAGCTTTCTTT. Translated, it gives CASSLSLNTEAFF.

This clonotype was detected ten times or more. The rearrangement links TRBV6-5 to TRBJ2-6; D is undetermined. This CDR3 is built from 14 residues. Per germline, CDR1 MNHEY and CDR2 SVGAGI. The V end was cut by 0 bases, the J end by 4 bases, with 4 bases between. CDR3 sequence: CASSYSGGANVLTF. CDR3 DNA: TGTGCCAGCAGTTACTCGGGGGGGGCCAACGTCCTGACTTTC.

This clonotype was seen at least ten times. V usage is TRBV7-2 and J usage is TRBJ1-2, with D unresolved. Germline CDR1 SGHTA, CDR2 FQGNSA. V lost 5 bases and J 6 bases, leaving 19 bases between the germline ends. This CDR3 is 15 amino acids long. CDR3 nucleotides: TGTGCCAGCAGCCGGGCCGCAGAAACTATTGATGGCTACACCTTC. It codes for CASSRAAETIDGYTF.

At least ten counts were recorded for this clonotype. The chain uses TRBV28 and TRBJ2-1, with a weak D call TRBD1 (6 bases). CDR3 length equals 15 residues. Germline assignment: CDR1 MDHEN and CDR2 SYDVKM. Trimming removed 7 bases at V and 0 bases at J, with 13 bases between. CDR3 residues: CASNKGVLSYNEQFF. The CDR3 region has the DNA TGTGCCAGCAACAAGGGGGTCCTCTCCTACAATGAGCAGTTCTTC.

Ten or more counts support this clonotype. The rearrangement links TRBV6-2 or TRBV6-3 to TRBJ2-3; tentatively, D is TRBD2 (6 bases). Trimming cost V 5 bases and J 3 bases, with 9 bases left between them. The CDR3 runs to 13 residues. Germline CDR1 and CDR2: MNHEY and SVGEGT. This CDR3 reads CASSRLETDTQYF. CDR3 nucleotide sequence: TGTGCCAGCAGTCGACTAGAAACAGATACGCAGTATTTT.

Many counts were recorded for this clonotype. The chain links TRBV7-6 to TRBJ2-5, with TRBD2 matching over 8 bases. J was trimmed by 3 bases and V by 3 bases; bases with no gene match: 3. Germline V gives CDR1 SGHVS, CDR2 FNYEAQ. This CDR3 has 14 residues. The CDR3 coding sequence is TGTGCCAGCAGCTTCGGTAGCGGGGAAGAGACCCAGTACTTC. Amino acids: CASSFGSGEETQYF.

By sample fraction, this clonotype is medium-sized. The CDR3 sequence is CASSQDPTWGTEAFF. The DNA of the CDR3 is TGCGCCAGCAGCCAAGATCCAACTTGGGGCACTGAAGCTTTCTTT. The V call is TRBV4-1, the J call TRBJ1-1; D gene unclear. This CDR3 has 15 residues. Trimming removed 0 bases at V and 4 bases at J, with 12 bases between. Looked up from germline, CDR1 is MGHRA and CDR2 is YSYEKL.

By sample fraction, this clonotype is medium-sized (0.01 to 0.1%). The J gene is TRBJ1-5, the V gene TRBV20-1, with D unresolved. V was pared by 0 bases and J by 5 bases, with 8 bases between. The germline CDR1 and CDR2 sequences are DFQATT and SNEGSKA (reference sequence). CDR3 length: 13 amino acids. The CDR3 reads CSAREASDQPQHF. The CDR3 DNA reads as TGCAGTGCTAGAGAGGCTAGTGATCAGCCCCAGCATTTT.

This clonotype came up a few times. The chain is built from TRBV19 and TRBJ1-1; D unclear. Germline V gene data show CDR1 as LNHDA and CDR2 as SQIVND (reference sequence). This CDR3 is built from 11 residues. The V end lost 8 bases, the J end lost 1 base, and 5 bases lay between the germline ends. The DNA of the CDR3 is TGTGCCAGTTCATCGAACACTGAAGCTTTCTTT. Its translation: CASSSNTEAFF.

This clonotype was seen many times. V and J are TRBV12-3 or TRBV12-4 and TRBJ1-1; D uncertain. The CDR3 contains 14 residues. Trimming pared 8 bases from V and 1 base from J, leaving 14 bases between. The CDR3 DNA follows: TGTGCCAGCGCGGAATTGAGAGGGAACACTGAAGCTTTCTTT. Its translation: CASAELRGNTEAFF.

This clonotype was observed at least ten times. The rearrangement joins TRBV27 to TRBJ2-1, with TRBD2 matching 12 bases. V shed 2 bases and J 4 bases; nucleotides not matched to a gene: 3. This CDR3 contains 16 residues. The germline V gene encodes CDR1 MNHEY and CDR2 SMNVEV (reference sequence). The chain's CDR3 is CASSLMGTSGYNEQFF. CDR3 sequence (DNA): TGTGCCAGCAGTTTAATGGGGACTAGCGGGTACAATGAGCAGTTCTTC.

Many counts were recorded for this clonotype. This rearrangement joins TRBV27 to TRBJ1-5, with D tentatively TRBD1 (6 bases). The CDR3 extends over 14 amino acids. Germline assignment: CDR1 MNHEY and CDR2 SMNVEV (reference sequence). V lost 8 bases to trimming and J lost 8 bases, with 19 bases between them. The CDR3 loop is CASGSGGGLEPQHF. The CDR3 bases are TGTGCCAGCGGTTCCGGAGGGGGTCTGGAGCCCCAGCATTTT.

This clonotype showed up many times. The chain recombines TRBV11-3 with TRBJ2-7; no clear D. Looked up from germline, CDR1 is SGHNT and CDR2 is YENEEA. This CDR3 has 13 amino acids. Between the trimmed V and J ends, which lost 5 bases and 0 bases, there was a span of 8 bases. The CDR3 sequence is CASSPSSSYEQYF. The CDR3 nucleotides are TGTGCCAGCAGCCCTTCCTCCTCCTACGAGCAGTACTTC.

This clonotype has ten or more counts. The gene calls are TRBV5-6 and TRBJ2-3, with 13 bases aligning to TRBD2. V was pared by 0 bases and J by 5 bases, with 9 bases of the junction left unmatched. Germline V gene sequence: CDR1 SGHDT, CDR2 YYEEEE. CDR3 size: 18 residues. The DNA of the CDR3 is TGTGCCAGCAGCTTGGGGGTACTAGCGGGGGGGCCCGAAGATACGCAGTATTTT. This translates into CASSLGVLAGGPEDTQYF.

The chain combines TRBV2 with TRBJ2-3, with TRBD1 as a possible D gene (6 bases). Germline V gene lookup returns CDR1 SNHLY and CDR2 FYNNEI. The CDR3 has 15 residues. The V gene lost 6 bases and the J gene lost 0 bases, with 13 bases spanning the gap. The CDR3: CASSAGTSSTDTQYF. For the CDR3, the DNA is TGTGCCAGCAGCGCCGGGACATCTAGCACAGATACGCAGTATTTT.